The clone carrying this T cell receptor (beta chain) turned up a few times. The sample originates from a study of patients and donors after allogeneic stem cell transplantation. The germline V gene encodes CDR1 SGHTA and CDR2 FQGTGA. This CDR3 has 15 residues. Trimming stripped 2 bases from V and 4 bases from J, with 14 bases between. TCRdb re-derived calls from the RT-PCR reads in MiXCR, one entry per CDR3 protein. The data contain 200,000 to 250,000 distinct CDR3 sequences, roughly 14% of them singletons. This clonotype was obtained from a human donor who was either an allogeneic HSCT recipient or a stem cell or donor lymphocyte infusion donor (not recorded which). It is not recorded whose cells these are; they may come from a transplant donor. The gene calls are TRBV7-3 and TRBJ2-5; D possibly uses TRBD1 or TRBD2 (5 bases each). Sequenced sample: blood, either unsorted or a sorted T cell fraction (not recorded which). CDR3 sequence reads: CASSLSPGPRETQYF. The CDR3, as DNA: TGTGCCAGCAGCTTATCCCCGGGACCGCGAGAGACCCAGTACTTC.